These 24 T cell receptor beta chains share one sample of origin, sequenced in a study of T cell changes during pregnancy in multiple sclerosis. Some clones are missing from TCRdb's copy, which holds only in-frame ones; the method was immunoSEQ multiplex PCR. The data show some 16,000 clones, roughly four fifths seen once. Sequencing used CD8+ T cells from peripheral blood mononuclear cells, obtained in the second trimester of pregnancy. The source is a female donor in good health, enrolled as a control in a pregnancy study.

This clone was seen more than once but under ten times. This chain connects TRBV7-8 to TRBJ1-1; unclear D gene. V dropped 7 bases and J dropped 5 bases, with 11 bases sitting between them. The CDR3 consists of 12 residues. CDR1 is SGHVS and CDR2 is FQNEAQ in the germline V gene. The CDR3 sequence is CASNPLVTEAFF. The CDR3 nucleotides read TGTGCCAGCAACCCCCTAGTGACTGAAGCTTTCTTT.

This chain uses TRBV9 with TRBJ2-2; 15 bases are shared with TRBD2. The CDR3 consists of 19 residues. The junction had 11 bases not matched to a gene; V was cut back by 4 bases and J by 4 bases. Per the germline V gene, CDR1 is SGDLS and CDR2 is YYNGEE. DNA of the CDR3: TGTGCCAGCAGCCTACGGACTAGCGGGGGGGCGATGATCACCGGGGAGCTGTTTTTT. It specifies CASSLRTSGGAMITGELFF.

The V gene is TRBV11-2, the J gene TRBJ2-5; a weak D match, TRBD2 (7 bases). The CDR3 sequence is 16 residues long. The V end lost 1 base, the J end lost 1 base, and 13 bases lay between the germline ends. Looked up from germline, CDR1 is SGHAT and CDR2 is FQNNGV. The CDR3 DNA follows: TGTGCCAGCAGCTTAGCTACGGGGGGCCTCCAAGAGACCCAGTACTTC. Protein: CASSLATGGLQETQYF.

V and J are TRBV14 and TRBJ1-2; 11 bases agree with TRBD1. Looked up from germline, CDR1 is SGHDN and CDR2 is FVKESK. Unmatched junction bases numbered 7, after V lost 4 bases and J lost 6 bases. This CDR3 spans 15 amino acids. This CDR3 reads CASSLPGTGGDGYTF. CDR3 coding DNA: TGTGCCAGCAGCCTTCCCGGGACAGGGGGGGATGGCTACACCTTC.

The CDR3 DNA follows: TGCGCCAGCAGCTTGGGCCTAGCGGACCTTAAAGAGACCCAGTACTTC. It translates to CASSLGLADLKETQYF. The rearrangement uses TRBV5-1 and TRBJ2-5; TRBD2 aligns across 7 bases. In germline, CDR1 is SGHRS, CDR2 YFSETQ. Germline trimming cut 0 bases from V and 3 bases from J; bases unmatched to any gene: 8. CDR3 length equals 16 residues.

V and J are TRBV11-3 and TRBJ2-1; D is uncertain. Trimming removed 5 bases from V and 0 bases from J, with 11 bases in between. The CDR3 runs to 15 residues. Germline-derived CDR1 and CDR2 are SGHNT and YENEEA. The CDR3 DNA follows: TGTGCCAGCAGCCTCGACTCCAGCTCCTACAATGAGCAGTTCTTC. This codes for CASSLDSSSYNEQFF.

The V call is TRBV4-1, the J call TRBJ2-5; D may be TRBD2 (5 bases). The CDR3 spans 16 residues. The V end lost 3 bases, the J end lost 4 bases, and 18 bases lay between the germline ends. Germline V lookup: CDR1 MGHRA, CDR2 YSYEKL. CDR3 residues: CASSQVIRRGGETQYF. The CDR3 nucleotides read TGCGCCAGCAGCCAGGTTATTCGTCGGGGTGGAGAGACCCAGTACTTC.

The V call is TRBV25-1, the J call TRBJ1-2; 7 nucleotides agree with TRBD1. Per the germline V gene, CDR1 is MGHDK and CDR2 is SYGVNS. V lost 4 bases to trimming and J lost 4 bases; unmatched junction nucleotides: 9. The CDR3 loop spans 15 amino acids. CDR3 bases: TGTGCCAGCAGTGGGGTGACAGGGTACAGCTATGGCTACACCTTC. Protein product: CASSGVTGYSYGYTF.

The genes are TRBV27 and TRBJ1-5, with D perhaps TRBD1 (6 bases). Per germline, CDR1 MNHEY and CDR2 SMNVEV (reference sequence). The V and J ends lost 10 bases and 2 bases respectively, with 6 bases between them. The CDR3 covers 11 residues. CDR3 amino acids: CATGGNQPQHF. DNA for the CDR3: TGTGCCACAGGGGGCAATCAGCCCCAGCATTTT.

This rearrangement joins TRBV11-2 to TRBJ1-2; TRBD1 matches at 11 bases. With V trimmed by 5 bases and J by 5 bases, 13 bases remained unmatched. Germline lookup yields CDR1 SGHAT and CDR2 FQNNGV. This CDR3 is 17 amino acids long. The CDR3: CASSARGQGAFDYGYTF. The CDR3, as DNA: TGTGCCAGCAGCGCCCGCGGACAGGGGGCTTTTGATTATGGCTACACCTTC.

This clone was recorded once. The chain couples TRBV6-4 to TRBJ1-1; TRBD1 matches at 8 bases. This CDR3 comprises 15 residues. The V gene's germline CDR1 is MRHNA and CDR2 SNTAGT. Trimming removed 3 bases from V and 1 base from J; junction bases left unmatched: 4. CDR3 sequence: CASSDGGTGNTEAFF. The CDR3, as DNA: TGTGCCAGCAGTGATGGGGGGACAGGGAACACTGAAGCTTTCTTT.

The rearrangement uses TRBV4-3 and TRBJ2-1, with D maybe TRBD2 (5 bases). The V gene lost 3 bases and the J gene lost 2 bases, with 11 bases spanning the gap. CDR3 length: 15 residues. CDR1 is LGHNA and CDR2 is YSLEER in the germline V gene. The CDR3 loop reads CASSHALGAYNEQFF. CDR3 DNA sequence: TGCGCCAGCAGCCACGCGCTCGGGGCCTACAATGAGCAGTTCTTC.

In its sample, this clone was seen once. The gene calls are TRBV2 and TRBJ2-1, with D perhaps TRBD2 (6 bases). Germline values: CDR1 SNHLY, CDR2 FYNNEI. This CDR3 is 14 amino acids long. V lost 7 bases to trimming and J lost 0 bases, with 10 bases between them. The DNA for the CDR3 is TGTGCCAGCACAGGCGGGGCCTCCTACAATGAGCAGTTCTTC. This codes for CASTGGASYNEQFF. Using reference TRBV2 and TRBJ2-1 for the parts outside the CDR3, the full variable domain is EPEVTQTPSHQVTQMGQEVILRCVPISNHLYFYWYRQILGQKVEFLVSFYNNEISEKSEIFDDQFSVERPDGSNFTLKIRSTKLEDSAMYFCASTGGASYNEQFFGPGTRLTVL.

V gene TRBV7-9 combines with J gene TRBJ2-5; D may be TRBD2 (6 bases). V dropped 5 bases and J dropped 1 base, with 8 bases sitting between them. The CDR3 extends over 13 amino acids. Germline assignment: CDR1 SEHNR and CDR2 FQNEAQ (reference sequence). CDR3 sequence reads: CASSAGSQETQYF. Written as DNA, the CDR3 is TGTGCCAGCAGCGCGGGGTCCCAAGAGACCCAGTACTTC. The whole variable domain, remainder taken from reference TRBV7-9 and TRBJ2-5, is DTGVSQNPRHKITKRGQNVTFRCDPISEHNRLYWYRQTLGQGPEFLTYFQNEAQLEKSRLLSDRFSAERPKGSFSTLEIQRTEQGDSAMYLCASSAGSQETQYFGPGTRLLVL.

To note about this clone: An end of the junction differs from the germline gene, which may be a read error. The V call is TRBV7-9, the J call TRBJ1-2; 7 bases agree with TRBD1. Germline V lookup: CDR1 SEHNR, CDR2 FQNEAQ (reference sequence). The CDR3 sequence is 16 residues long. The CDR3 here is CASSLAYTDRNYSYTF. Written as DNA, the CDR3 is TGTGCCAGCAGCTTAGCTTATACGGACAGGAACTATAGCTACACCTTC.

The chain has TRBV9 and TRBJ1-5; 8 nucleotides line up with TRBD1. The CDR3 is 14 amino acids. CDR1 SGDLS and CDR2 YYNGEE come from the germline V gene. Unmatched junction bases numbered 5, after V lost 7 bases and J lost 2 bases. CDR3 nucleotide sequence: TGTGCCAGCTCGACAGGGGACGGCAATCAGCCCCAGCATTTT. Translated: CASSTGDGNQPQHF.

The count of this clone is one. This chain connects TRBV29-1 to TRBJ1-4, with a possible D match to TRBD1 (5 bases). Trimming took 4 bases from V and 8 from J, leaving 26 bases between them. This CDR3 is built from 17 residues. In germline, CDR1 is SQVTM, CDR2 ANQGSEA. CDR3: CSVVGLEQEGPDEKLFF. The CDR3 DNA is TGCAGCGTTGTAGGTTTAGAACAGGAGGGCCCGGACGAAAAACTGTTTTTT.

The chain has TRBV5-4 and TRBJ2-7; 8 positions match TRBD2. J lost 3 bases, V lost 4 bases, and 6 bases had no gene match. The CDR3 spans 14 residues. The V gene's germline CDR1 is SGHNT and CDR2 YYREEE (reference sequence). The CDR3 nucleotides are TGTGCCAGCAGCGCGGGGGGTAGCGGCTACGAGCAGTACTTC. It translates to CASSAGGSGYEQYF.

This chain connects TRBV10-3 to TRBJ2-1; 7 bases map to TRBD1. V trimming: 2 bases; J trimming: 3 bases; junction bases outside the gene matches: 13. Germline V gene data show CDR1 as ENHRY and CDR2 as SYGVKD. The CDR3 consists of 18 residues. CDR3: CAISEPSLGGHIYNEQFF. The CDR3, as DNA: TGTGCCATCAGTGAGCCGTCACTAGGGGGCCATATCTACAATGAGCAGTTCTTC.

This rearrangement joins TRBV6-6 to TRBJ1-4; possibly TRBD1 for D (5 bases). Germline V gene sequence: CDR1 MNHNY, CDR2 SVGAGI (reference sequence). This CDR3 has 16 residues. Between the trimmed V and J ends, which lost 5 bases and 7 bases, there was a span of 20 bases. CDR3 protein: CASSLPLGTGGEKLFF. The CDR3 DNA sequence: TGTGCCAGCAGTCTCCCGTTAGGTACGGGGGGTGAAAAACTGTTTTTT.

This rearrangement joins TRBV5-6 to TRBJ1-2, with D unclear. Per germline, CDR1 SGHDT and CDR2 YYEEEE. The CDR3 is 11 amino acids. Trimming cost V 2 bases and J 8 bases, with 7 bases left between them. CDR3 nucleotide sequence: TGTGCCAGCAGCTTCGGGAACGGCTACACCTTC. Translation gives CASSFGNGYTF.

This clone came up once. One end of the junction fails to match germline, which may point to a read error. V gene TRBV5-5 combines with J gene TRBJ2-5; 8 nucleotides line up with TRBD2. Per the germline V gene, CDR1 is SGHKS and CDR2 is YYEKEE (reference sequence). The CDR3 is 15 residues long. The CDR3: CASSPGQRGIETQYF. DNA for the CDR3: TGCGCCAGCAGCCCTGGACAGCGGGGGATTGAGACCCAGTACTTC.

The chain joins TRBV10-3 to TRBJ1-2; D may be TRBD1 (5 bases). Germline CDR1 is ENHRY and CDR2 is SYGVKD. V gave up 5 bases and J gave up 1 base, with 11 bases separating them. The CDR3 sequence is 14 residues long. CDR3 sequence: CAISFWGLNYGYTF. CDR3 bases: TGTGCCATCAGTTTCTGGGGACTTAACTATGGCTACACCTTC.

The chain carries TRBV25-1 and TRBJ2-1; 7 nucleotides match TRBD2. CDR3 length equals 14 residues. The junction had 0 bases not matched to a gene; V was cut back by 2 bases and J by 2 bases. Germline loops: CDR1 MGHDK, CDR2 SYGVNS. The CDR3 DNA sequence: TGTGCCAGCAGTGAAGCGGGGGCCTACAATGAGCAGTTCTTC. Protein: CASSEAGAYNEQFF.